The 18 T cell receptor beta chains presented below share a single source sample, sequenced in a study of cytomegalovirus exposure and HLA in healthy donors. The PCR was carried out with 60 Vbeta primers and 13 Jbeta primers. TCRdb's table, derived via immunoSEQ multiplex PCR, lists solely in-frame clones and lacks some. The sample has some 130,000 clones, 81% seen once. The specimen was PBMCs. The receptors originated from a man aged 18-30 years in good health and CMV-seronegative.

The V and J genes are TRBV5-1 and TRBJ1-2; TRBD1 matches 8 bases. Germline V gene sequence: CDR1 SGHRS, CDR2 YFSETQ. V shed 4 bases and J 8 bases; nucleotides not matched to a gene: 10. The CDR3 totals 14 residues. The CDR3 sequence is CASSPGSGGQGYTF. The CDR3 DNA is TGCGCCAGCAGCCCCGGGTCAGGGGGCCAAGGCTACACCTTC. Together with reference TRBV5-1 and TRBJ1-2, the CDR3 gives the full variable domain: KAGVTQTPRYLIKTRGQQVTLSCSPISGHRSVSWYQQTPGQGLQFLFEYFSETQRNKGNFPGRFSGRQFSNSRSEMNVSTLELGDSALYLCASSPGSGGQGYTFGSGTRLTVV.

This clone was seen a handful of times. This chain connects TRBV9 to TRBJ2-1; a weak D match, TRBD2 (6 bases). CDR3 length equals 17 residues. In germline, CDR1 is SGDLS, CDR2 YYNGEE. V lost 1 base and J lost 1, with 15 bases in between. CDR3 in amino acids: CASSVFGGDLSYNEQFF. Written as DNA, the CDR3 is TGTGCCAGCAGCGTATTCGGGGGAGACTTATCCTACAATGAGCAGTTCTTC.

The chain links TRBV27 to TRBJ2-3; TRBD1 matches at 10 bases. CDR3 length: 16 amino acids. Germline CDR1 and CDR2: MNHEY and SMNVEV (reference sequence). The V and J ends lost 5 bases and 5 bases, in that order; junction bases with no gene match: 10. The DNA for the CDR3 is TGTGCCAGCAGTACTACCAGTGACAGGGGGCTAGATACGCAGTATTTT. Translating gives CASSTTSDRGLDTQYF.

The chain couples TRBV30 to TRBJ1-5; D ambiguous. CDR1 is GTSNPN, CDR2 SVGIG, per germline (reference sequence). This CDR3 is 14 amino acids long. Trimming removed 4 bases from V and 3 bases from J, with 13 bases in between. The CDR3 is CAWTGGLDNQPQHF. The CDR3 DNA sequence: TGTGCCTGGACGGGAGGGTTGGACAATCAGCCCCAGCATTTT. The complete variable domain, with remaining parts taken from reference TRBV30 and TRBJ1-5, reads SQTIHQWPATLVQPVGSPLSLECTVEGTSNPNLYWYRQAAGRGLQLLFYSVGIGQISSEVPQNLSASRPQDRQFILSSKKLLLSDSGFYLCAWTGGLDNQPQHFGDGTRLSIL.

J is TRBJ1-2 and V is TRBV9, with a weak D call TRBD1 (5 bases). The germline V gene encodes CDR1 SGDLS and CDR2 YYNGEE. This CDR3 comprises 15 residues. Trimming left V 4 bases short and J 1 base short, with 14 bases between. The CDR3: CASSRVAQDNYGYTF. Here the CDR3 DNA reads TGTGCCAGCAGCCGGGTTGCACAGGATAACTATGGCTACACCTTC. Filled out from reference TRBV9 and TRBJ1-2, the complete variable domain reads DSGVTQTPKHLITATGQRVTLRCSPRSGDLSVYWYQQSLDQGLQFLIQYYNGEERAKGNILERFSAQQFPDLHSELNLSSLELGDSALYFCASSRVAQDNYGYTFGSGTRLTVV.

The V gene is TRBV7-2, the J gene TRBJ1-3; tentatively, D is TRBD1 (6 bases). The V gene's germline CDR1 is SGHTA and CDR2 FQGNSA. The CDR3 is made up of 15 amino acids. V dropped 5 bases and J dropped 4 bases, with 15 bases sitting between them. In nucleotides, the CDR3 is TGTGCCAGCAGCAAGGACAGTTCGAGAGGAAACACCATATATTTT. Translation gives CASSKDSSRGNTIYF. Looking up the rest from reference TRBV7-2 and TRBJ1-3 gives the full variable domain: GAGVSQSPSNKVTEKGKDVELRCDPISGHTALYWYRQSLGQGLEFLIYFQGNSAPDKSGLPSDRFSAERTGGSVSTLTIQRTQQEDSAVYLCASSKDSSRGNTIYFGEGSWLTVV.

This chain uses TRBV7-2 with TRBJ1-3, with D uncertain. This CDR3 contains 15 residues. Germline V gives CDR1 SGHTA, CDR2 FQGNSA. V lost 1 base and J lost 0, with 7 bases in between. CDR3 DNA: TGTGCCAGCAGCTTAGTGGCAACCTCTGGAAACACCATATATTTT. Protein: CASSLVATSGNTIYF.

This clone was detected a few times. Written as DNA, the CDR3 is TGTGCCAGCAGTGATCGGGACAGGTTAAATGGCTACACCTTC. Protein: CASSDRDRLNGYTF. This chain links TRBV25-1 with TRBJ1-2; TRBD1 matches 8 bases. The CDR3 is 14 amino acids. With V trimmed by 3 bases and J by 6 bases, 6 bases remained unmatched. Germline V lookup: CDR1 MGHDK, CDR2 SYGVNS.

This clone was found a few times. This rearrangement joins TRBV28 to TRBJ1-4; a weak D match, TRBD1 (5 bases). This CDR3 is built from 12 residues. The V gene's germline CDR1 is MDHEN and CDR2 SYDVKM. Trimming stripped 5 bases from V and 16 bases from J, with 17 bases between. The CDR3 DNA is TGTGCCAGCAGTCAAATGGGACTTCCCGCGTTTTTT. The encoded protein is CASSQMGLPAFF. Full variable domain (missing parts from reference TRBV28 and TRBJ1-4): DVKVTQSSRYLVKRTGEKVFLECVQDMDHENMFWYRQDPGLGLRLIYFSYDVKMKEKGDIPEGYSVSREKKERFSLILESASTNQTSMYLCASSQMGLPAFFGSGTQLSVL.

The chain joins TRBV9 to TRBJ2-5; TRBD2 aligns across 15 bases. Per germline, CDR1 SGDLS and CDR2 YYNGEE. This CDR3 is built from 17 residues. V lost 4 bases, J lost 5 bases, and 9 bases stayed unmatched. The CDR3 loop is CASSPDRTSGGAETQYF. For the CDR3, the DNA is TGTGCCAGCAGCCCAGACAGGACTAGCGGGGGGGCTGAGACCCAGTACTTC. Using reference TRBV9 and TRBJ2-5 for the parts outside the CDR3, the full variable domain is DSGVTQTPKHLITATGQRVTLRCSPRSGDLSVYWYQQSLDQGLQFLIQYYNGEERAKGNILERFSAQQFPDLHSELNLSSLELGDSALYFCASSPDRTSGGAETQYFGPGTRLLVL.

The gene calls are TRBV4-2 and TRBJ1-2, with D possibly TRBD1 on 5 matching bases. CDR1 and CDR2 from the germline V gene are LGHNA and YNFKEQ. The CDR3 contains 15 residues. Trimming pared 4 bases from V and 0 bases from J, leaving 12 bases between. The DNA of the CDR3 is TGTGCCAGCAGCCTTAGCAGGGCTTCTAACTATGGCTACACCTTC. Its translation: CASSLSRASNYGYTF.

This clone was detected only once. The chain links TRBV13 to TRBJ2-3, with 7 bases matching TRBD1. The trim removed 4 bases at V and 0 bases at J, leaving 10 bases unmatched. CDR1 and CDR2 from the germline V gene are PRHDT and FYEKMQ (reference sequence). This CDR3 is built from 17 residues. CDR3 amino acids: CASSSLLTGVSTDTQYF. The CDR3, as DNA: TGTGCCAGCAGCTCCCTACTAACAGGGGTAAGCACAGATACGCAGTATTTT.

This rearrangement joins TRBV7-2 to TRBJ2-5, with 8 nucleotides matching TRBD2. Germline values: CDR1 SGHTA, CDR2 FQGNSA. The CDR3 sequence is 15 residues long. After removal of 9 bases from V and 2 bases from J, the junction contained 11 bases not matched to a gene. For the CDR3, the DNA is TGTGCCAGTATTTCGGGGGGGCCGTTTCAAGAGACCCAGTACTTC. It yields the protein CASISGGPFQETQYF.

This clone was seen a few times. This chain's CDR3 is CASLPGHHSNQPQHF. DNA for the CDR3: TGTGCCAGCCTACCGGGACACCATAGCAATCAGCCCCAGCATTTT. The chain has TRBV5-8 and TRBJ1-5; D is perhaps TRBD1 (6 bases). V was clipped by 7 bases and J by 0 bases, with 14 bases between them. CDR1 is SGHTS and CDR2 is YDEGEE in the germline V gene. This CDR3 has 15 amino acids.

The chain is built from TRBV9 and TRBJ2-7; D is uncertain. Germline V lookup: CDR1 SGDLS, CDR2 YYNGEE. The CDR3 has 12 residues. V lost 4 bases to trimming and J lost 3 bases, with 8 bases between them. The CDR3 loop is CASSPTGYEQYF. The CDR3 coding sequence is TGTGCCAGCAGCCCCACGGGCTACGAGCAGTACTTC.

CDR3 amino acids: CASRGTNYGYTF. Written as DNA, the CDR3 is TGTGCCAGCAGGGGCACAAACTATGGCTACACCTTC. The chain joins TRBV6-1 to TRBJ1-2; D is ambiguous. Looked up from germline, CDR1 is MNHNS and CDR2 is SASEGT. This CDR3 contains 12 residues. V shed 6 bases and J shed 2 bases, with 7 bases lying between them.

The gene calls are TRBV6-1 and TRBJ1-4; no definite D call. Trimming removed 4 bases at V and 2 bases at J, with 14 bases between. The CDR3 runs 16 residues. Per the germline V gene, CDR1 is MNHNS and CDR2 is SASEGT. The CDR3 DNA reads TGTGCCAGCAGTGCCGTCGGGATGGGCACTAATGAAAAACTGTTTTTT. Its protein product is CASSAVGMGTNEKLFF.

This sequence joins TRBV7-3 and TRBJ2-7; 8 positions agree with TRBD1. This CDR3 spans 16 amino acids. Germline loops: CDR1 SGHTA, CDR2 FQGTGA. Losses at the gene ends were 6 bases for V and 4 bases for J; bases not matched to a gene: 14. The CDR3 sequence is CASSPGDWTGIYEQYF. CDR3 in DNA: TGTGCCAGCAGTCCAGGAGACTGGACAGGGATTTACGAGCAGTACTTC.